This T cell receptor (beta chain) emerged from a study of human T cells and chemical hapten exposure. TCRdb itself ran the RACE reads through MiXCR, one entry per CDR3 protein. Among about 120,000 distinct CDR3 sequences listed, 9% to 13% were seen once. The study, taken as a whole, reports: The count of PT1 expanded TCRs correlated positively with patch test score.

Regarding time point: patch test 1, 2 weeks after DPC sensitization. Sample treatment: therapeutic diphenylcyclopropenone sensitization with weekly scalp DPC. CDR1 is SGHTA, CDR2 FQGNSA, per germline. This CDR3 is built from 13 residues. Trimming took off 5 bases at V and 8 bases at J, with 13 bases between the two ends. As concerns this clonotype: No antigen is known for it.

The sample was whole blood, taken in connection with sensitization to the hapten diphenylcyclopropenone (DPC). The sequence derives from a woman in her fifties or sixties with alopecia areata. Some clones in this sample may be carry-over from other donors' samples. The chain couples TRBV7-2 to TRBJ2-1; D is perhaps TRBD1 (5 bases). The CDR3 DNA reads TGTGCCAGCAGCGTACCAGGGTACCATGAGCAGTTCTTC. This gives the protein CASSVPGYHEQFF.